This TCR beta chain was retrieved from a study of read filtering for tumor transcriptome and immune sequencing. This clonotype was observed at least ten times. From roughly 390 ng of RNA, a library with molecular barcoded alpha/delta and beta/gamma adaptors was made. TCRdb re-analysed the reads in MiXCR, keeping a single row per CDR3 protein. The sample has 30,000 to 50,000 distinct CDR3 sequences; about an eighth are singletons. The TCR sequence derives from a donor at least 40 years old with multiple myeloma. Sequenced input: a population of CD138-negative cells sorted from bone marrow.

The CDR3 sequence: CASTLGGEETQYF. DNA of the CDR3: TGTGCCAGCACCCTCGGAGGTGAAGAGACCCAGTACTTC. J is TRBJ2-5 and V is TRBV7-9; D might be TRBD2 (5 bases). With 7 bases removed from V and 3 bases from J, the gap between germline ends came to 12 bases. The CDR3 contains 13 residues. Germline V gene lookup returns CDR1 SEHNR and CDR2 FQNEAQ (reference sequence).